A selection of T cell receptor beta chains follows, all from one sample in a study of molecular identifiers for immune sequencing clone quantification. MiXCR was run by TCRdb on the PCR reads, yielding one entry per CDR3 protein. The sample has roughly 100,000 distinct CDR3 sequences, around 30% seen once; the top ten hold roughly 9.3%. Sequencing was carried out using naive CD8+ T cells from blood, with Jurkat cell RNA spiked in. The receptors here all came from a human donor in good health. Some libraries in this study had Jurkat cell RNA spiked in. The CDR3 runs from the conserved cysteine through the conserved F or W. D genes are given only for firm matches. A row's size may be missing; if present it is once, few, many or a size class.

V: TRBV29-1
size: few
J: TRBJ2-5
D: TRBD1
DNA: TGCAGCGTTGAGGGACAGCCCTTGGCTGAGACCCAGTACTTC
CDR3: CSVEGQPLAETQYF

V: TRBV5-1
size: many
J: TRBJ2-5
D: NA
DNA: TGCGCCAGCAGCTTGAGTTCCGTGAGATGGGGTCAAGAGACCCAGTACTTC
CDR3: CASSLSSVRWGQETQYF

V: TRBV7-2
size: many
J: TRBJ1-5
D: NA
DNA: TGTGCCAGCAGCTTATCCACTATTACGCCCCAGCATTTT
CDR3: CASSLSTITPQHF

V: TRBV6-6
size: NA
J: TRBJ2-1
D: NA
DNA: TGTGCCAGCAGTTACTCAGGGGGGGATGAGCTGTTCTTC
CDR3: CASSYSGGDELFF

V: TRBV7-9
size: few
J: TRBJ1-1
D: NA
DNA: TGTGCCAGCAGCTTAGTTGGGCAGACGGCGAACACTGAAGCTTTCTTT
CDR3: CASSLVGQTANTEAFF

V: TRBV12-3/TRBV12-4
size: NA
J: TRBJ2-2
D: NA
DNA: TGTGCCAGCAGTTTCCGGGGACCCAACACCGGGGAGCTGTTTTTT
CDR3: CASSFRGPNTGELFF

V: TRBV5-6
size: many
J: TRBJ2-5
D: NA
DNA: TGTGCCAGCAGCTTCGAATGGGACCAAGAGACCCAGTACTTC
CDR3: CASSFEWDQETQYF

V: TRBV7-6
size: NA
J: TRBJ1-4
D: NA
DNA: TGTGCCAGCAGCTTAGAGGCCCAGGGTCCGCCGCATTTT
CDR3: CASSLEAQGPPHF

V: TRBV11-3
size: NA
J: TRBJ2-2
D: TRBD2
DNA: TGTGCCAGCAGCCGCCCTAGCGGGAGGGCCACCGGGGAGCTGTTATTT
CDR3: CASSRPSGRATGELLF

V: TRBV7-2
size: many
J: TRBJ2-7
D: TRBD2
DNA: TGTGCCAGCAGCCCCCGGACTAGCGGAACCTACGAGCAGTACTTC
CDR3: CASSPRTSGTYEQYF

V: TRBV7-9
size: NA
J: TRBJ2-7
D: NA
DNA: TGTGCCAGCAGCTTATGGCGGGACTACGAGCAGTACTTC
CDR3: CASSLWRDYEQYF

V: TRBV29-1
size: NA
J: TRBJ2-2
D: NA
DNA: TGCAGCGTTGAGTCTCAGTCGACAGGGGAGCTGTTTTTT
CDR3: CSVESQSTGELFF

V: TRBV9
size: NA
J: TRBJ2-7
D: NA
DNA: TGTGCCAGCAGCAGGGGGACGGGCTCCTACGAGCAGTACTTC
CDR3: CASSRGTGSYEQYF

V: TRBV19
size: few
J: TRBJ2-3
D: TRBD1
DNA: TGTGCCAGTAGTATTCTAACAGGGGGCCGGGATACGCAGTATTTT
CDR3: CASSILTGGRDTQYF

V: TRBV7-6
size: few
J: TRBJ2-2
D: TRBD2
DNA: TGTGCCAGCAGCTTAGATCTAGCGGGAGGGCCTGACACCGGGGAGCTGTTTTTT
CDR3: CASSLDLAGGPDTGELFF

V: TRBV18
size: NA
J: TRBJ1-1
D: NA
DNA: TGTGCCAGCTCACCGGCCATTTCTGAGGGTCGAGGCACTGAAGCTTTGTTT
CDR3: CASSPAISEGRGTEALF

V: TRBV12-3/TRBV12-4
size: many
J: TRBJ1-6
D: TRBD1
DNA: TGTGCCAGCAGTTTACCTGACAGGGCCCTCCACTTT
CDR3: CASSLPDRALHF

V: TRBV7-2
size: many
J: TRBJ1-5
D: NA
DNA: TGTGCCAGCAGCTTAGTCTCTAGCAATCAGCCCCAGCATTTT
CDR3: CASSLVSSNQPQHF

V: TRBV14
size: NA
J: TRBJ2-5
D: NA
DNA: TGTGCCAGCAGCCCCCTAATGGGGGAGACCCAGTACTTC
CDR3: CASSPLMGETQYF

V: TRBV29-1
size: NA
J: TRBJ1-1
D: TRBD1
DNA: TGCAGCGTTCCCCTAGGGGGCAGGGCGAACACTGAAGCTTTCTTT
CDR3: CSVPLGGRANTEAFF

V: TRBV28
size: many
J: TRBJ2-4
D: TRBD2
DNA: TGTGCCAGCAGTTTAACTGTGGCTAGCGGGACCAAAAACATTCAGTACTTC
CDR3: CASSLTVASGTKNIQYF

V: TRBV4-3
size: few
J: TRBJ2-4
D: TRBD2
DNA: TGCGCCAGCAGCCCGGGACTAGCGGGGGTAGCCAAAAACATTCAGTACTTC
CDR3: CASSPGLAGVAKNIQYF

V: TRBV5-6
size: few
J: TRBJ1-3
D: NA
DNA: TGTGCCAGCGGCCCAGGGTCTGGAAACACCATATATTTT
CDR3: CASGPGSGNTIYF

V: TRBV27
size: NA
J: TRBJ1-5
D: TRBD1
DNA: TGTGCCAGCAGTTACAGGGGGGGCAATCAGCCCCAGCATTTT
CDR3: CASSYRGGNQPQHF

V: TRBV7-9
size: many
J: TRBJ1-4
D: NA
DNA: TGTGCCAGCAGCTCCCGGACAGCGGAACTGTTTTTT
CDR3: CASSSRTAELFF